This T cell receptor beta chain was sequenced in a study of Ad26.COV2.S vaccination and SARS-CoV-2 variants (dated by TCRdb to about 2021). Regarding the research as a whole: Vaccine-arm donors were drawn from COV1001, a multicentre, randomized, double-blind, placebo-controlled phase I-IIa trial of Ad26.COV2.S in healthy adults. Ad26.COV2.S was administered intramuscularly at a dose of 5x10^10 or 1x10^11 viral particles, either as one shot or as two shots given 56 days apart. The specificity and breadth of SARS-CoV-2-reactive T cell receptors after Ad26.COV2.S vaccination were assessed by TCRbeta repertoire sequencing. A total of about 30 samples were included in the TCR-sequenced set, comprising around 19 Ad26.COV2.S vaccine recipients, 5 placebo recipients and 8 SARS-CoV-2 convalescent individuals. Trial participants were randomized into five groups of five: low-dose or high-dose Ad26.COV2.S given once or twice, or placebo on both occasions. Throughout the experiments and outcome assessment, investigators stayed blinded to trial group allocation. Beyond this particular receptor, the publication reports: Comparable non-spike TCR breadth was observed between vaccine and placebo recipients, consistent with only spike being contained in the vaccine. The study was not powered for comparison of responses between vaccine doses or regimens. After vaccination, substantial breadth of spike-specific CD8+ and CD4+ T cell responses was reported. The authors noted that the TCR breadth and depth analyses may have underestimated total T cell responses. Compared with placebo recipients, Ad26.COV2.S recipients showed higher spike-specific TCR breadth (P = 0.0014).

The immunoSEQ Assay was used to sequence TCRbeta CDR3 regions. After extraction, genomic DNA underwent amplification by bias-controlled multiplex PCR, followed by high-throughput sequencing. For the original study's pipeline: To quantify the absolute abundance of every unique TCRbeta CDR3 region, sequences were collapsed and filtered. T cell fraction was estimated by normalizing TCRbeta template counts to usable DNA, which was measured by amplifying reference genes present in all nucleated cells. Repertoire TCRs were annotated as SARS-CoV-2-specific by exact matching of V gene, CDR3 amino acid sequence and J gene to a known reactive TCR set. The reference SARS-CoV-2 TCR set was derived from MIRA and filtered for enrichment in COVID-19-positive ImmuneCODE repertoires, a step that removed public or cross-reactive TCRs. Using the MIRA antigens, annotated TCRs were further analysed by specific ORF or by position within an ORF. Breadth was defined as annotated unique rearrangements over total unique productive rearrangements; depth was the summed frequency of those rearrangements. Two-sided Wilcoxon rank-sum tests were applied when comparing TCR breadth between groups. Not all clones reach the TCRdb copy of this immuneACCESS table, which keeps in-frame sequences only. Checked studies attribute under half of the gap to unresolved V genes and leave the rest unexplained. Clone size and the V and J calls come from that table; the DNA yielded D and trimming. For this sample the table gives 350,000 to 450,000 clones, of which about 88% were detected only once. The leading ten clones occupy under 2% of the sample.

The sample's treatment or condition, from its label and the paper: about 20 received Ad26.COV2.S at low or high dose, single or two shots; about 5 received placebo; per-sample allocation not given. Repertoires of vaccine and placebo recipients were sequenced from samples taken on day 63 after the first injection. In Cohort 1b, around 23 adults aged 18-55 years were enrolled at a single site in Boston, USA, between 29 July and 7 August 2020. As a vaccine, Ad26.COV2.S was a replication-incompetent adenovirus type 26 vector that expressed a prefusion-stabilized SARS-CoV-2 spike protein derived from the original Wuhan strain. V gives up 6 bases and J gives up 10 bases, and the segment between their germline ends measures 9 bases. The CDR3, from cysteine to phenylalanine, totals 11 residues. The CDR3 DNA has 33 bases and is translated from base 1. Remarks on this clone: The antigen it recognizes is unknown. It has no much larger one-base neighbor in the sample; base qualities were not kept.

The source was peripheral blood, collected in a trial of Ad26.COV2.S vaccine versus placebo. The rearranged chain carries TRBV12-3 or TRBV12-4 and TRBJ1-4, with no confidently assigned D gene. The clonotype comes from a person aged 18-60 years who received the Ad26.COV2.S COVID-19 vaccine or a placebo. The CDR3: CASRGSGKLFF. The DNA reads TGTGCCAGCAGGGGGTCAGGAAAACTGTTTTTT.